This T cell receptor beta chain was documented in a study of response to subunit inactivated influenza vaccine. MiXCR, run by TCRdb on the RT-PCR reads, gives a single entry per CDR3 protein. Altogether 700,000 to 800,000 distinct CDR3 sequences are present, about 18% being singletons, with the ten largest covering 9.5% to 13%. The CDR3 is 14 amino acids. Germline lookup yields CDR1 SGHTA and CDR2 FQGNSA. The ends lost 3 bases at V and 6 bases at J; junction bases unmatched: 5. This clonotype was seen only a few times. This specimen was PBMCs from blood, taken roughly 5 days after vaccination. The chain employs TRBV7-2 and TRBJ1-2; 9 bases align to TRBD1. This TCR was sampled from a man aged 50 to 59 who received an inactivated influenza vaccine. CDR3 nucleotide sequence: TGTGCCAGCAGCTTCGGGACAGGGCGGGATGGCTACACCTTC. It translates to CASSFGTGRDGYTF. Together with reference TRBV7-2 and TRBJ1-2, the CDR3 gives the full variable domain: GAGVSQSPSNKVTEKGKDVELRCDPISGHTALYWYRQSLGQGLEFLIYFQGNSAPDKSGLPSDRFSAERTGGSVSTLTIQRTQQEDSAVYLCASSFGTGRDGYTFGSGTRLTVV.